This TCR beta chain was sequenced for a study of T cells after yellow fever vaccination. Across the whole study: Each low-cell-number fraction was prepared by means of SMART-Seq v4 Ultra Low Input.

This clonotype has a handful of counts. Its antigen is unidentified. Study-wide points: Researchers noted that a small share of clonotypes showed up in both CD4 and CD8 compartments.

5'RACE template switching generated TCR cDNA, adding a universal primer site and UMIs. TCRdb fed the 5' RACE reads into MiXCR, producing one record per CDR3 protein. The sample holds hundreds of thousands of distinct CDR3 sequences, around 3.6% seen once. The sample here was PBMCs, taken on the day of the yellow fever booster vaccination. The TCR originated in a man between 18 and 29 years old who received the YFV17D yellow fever vaccine.

CDR3 nucleotide sequence: TGTGCCAGCAGGGGGATCCTGGACAGGGGAAGCTATGGCTACACCTTC. Translating gives CASRGILDRGSYGYTF. This sequence joins TRBV5-6 and TRBJ1-2; 9 bases fit TRBD1. This CDR3 contains 16 residues. The V segment lost 5 bases and the J segment 4 bases; nucleotides outside the gene matches: 12. CDR1 SGHDT and CDR2 YYEEEE come from the germline V gene.